Listed below are T cell receptor beta chains from one sample, sequenced in a study of cytotoxic CD8 clonotypes in ibrutinib-treated CLL. Measured with immunoSEQ multiplex PCR; TCRdb has only the in-frame clones, and not every one. In the table there are some 92,000 clones, 75% to 80% of which are singletons. Sequenced here: PBMCs, sampled after 24 months of ibrutinib treatment. The receptors derive from a human donor with chronic lymphocytic leukemia. CDR3s include the opening cysteine and the closing phenylalanine or tryptophan. A D gene is named only where the DNA matches it firmly. Expanded clones get a size class; other rows say once, few or many, or leave the size out.

J gene | V gene | clone size | D gene | CDR3 protein | CDR3 DNA
TRBJ2-1 | TRBV19 | - | TRBD2 | CASSSGLASYNEQFF | TGTGCCAGTAGTAGTGGACTAGCCTCCTACAATGAGCAGTTCTTC
TRBJ2-7 | TRBV2 | - | TRBD2 | CASSPSGAGGFEQYF | TGTGCCAGCAGCCCTTCGGGAGCGGGAGGATTTGAGCAGTACTTC
TRBJ2-2 | TRBV5-1 | - | TRBD2 | CASSPTSGRAPGELFF | TGCGCCAGCAGCCCAACTAGCGGGAGGGCCCCCGGGGAGCTGTTTTTT
TRBJ1-5 | TRBV6-6 | many | - | CASGGNQPQHF | TGTGCCAGCGGGGGGAATCAGCCCCAGCATTTT
TRBJ2-3 | TRBV7-3 | - | TRBD1 | CASRKGDRGRSDTQYF | TGTGCCAGCAGGAAAGGAGACAGGGGGAGATCAGATACGCAGTATTTT
TRBJ1-1 | TRBV28 | - | - | CASSLPGGWAEAFF | TGTGCCAGCAGTTTGCCGGGGGGCTGGGCTGAAGCTTTCTTT
TRBJ2-3 | TRBV7-9 | - | - | CASSWELPTDTQYF | TGTGCCAGCAGCTGGGAGCTCCCCACAGATACGCAGTATTTT
TRBJ2-7 | TRBV6-1 | - | - | CASSNNYEQYF | TGTGCCAGCAGTAACAACTACGAGCAGTACTTC
TRBJ1-2 | TRBV4-1 | - | - | CASSQDETLRRGYTF | TGCGCCAGCAGCCAAGATGAAACTCTACGTAGAGGCTACACCTTC
TRBJ2-1 | TRBV14 | - | TRBD2 | CASSQDRGAGGPGNEQFF | TGTGCCAGCAGCCAAGATAGAGGTGCGGGAGGGCCTGGGAATGAGCAGTTCTTC
TRBJ1-1 | TRBV7-3 | - | - | CASSREAGGRTEAFF | TGTGCCAGCAGCCGGGAGGCGGGGGGACGGACTGAAGCTTTCTTT
TRBJ1-2 | TRBV29-1 | - | - | CSVEGAGLEYGYTF | TGCAGCGTTGAGGGGGCGGGTCTTGAGTATGGCTACACCTTC
TRBJ2-5 | TRBV2 | once | TRBD1 | CASSPGTGSQETQYF | TGTGCCAGCAGTCCCGGGACAGGGAGCCAAGAGACCCAGTACTTC
TRBJ1-6 | TRBV7-7 | - | - | CASSLRSGGNSPLHF | TGTGCTAGCAGCCTCCGGTCAGGAGGAAATTCACCCCTCCACTTT
TRBJ2-5 | TRBV7-9 | - | TRBD1 | CASSPGQATETQYF | TGTGCCAGCAGTCCGGGACAGGCCACAGAGACCCAGTACTTC
TRBJ2-1 | TRBV5-4 | - | TRBD2 | CASSSQTSGSYNEQFF | TGTGCCAGCAGCTCCCAGACTAGCGGCTCCTACAATGAGCAGTTCTTC
TRBJ2-5 | TRBV2 | - | - | CASSAGVETQYF | TGTGCCAGCAGTGCGGGGGTAGAGACCCAGTACTTC
TRBJ1-4 | TRBV28 | - | TRBD1 | CASSDPGQGVEKLFF | TGTGCCAGCAGTGATCCGGGACAGGGGGTAGAAAAACTGTTTTTT
TRBJ2-3 | TRBV30 | once | TRBD2 | CAWSSGTDTQYF | TGTGCCTGGTCTAGCGGGACAGATACGCAGTATTTT
TRBJ1-2 | TRBV9 | - | - | CASSVGNSYGYTF | TGTGCCAGCAGCGTAGGTAACAGCTATGGCTACACCTTC
TRBJ2-1 | TRBV7-9 | - | TRBD2 | CASSLGRASGRFYNEQFF | TGTGCCAGCAGCTTAGGGAGGGCTAGCGGGAGGTTTTACAATGAGCAGTTCTTC
TRBJ1-5 | TRBV28 | - | - | CASSSFTMTVSFNQPQHF | TGTGCCAGCAGCAGTTTCACTATGACAGTTTCTTTCAATCAGCCCCAGCATTTT
TRBJ2-7 | TRBV19 | - | TRBD2 | CASSLTSFNSYEQYF | TGTGCCAGTAGTTTGACTAGCTTTAACTCCTACGAGCAGTACTTC
TRBJ1-1 | TRBV28 | - | - | CASSFHPGTKSSTEAFF | TGTGCCAGCAGTTTTCATCCAGGGACGAAATCGAGCACTGAAGCTTTCTTT
TRBJ1-4 | TRBV28 | - | - | CASSPGGQGNEKLFF | TGTGCCAGCAGTCCGGGGGGGCAGGGTAATGAAAAACTGTTTTTT
TRBJ2-2 | TRBV18 | - | TRBD2 | CASSQWGLAGIYTGELFF | TGTGCCAGCTCACAATGGGGACTAGCGGGAATTTACACCGGGGAGCTGTTTTTT
TRBJ1-1 | TRBV27 | - | - | CASRDLNTEAFF | TGTGCCAGCCGTGACTTGAACACTGAAGCTTTCTTT
TRBJ2-7 | TRBV4-2 | - | - | CASSLFIGGMSYEQYF | TGTGCCAGCAGTTTATTCATCGGGGGCATGTCCTACGAGCAGTACTTC
TRBJ2-5 | TRBV7-9 | - | - | CASSLAGMETQYF | TGTGCCAGCAGCTTAGCTGGGATGGAGACCCAGTACTTC
TRBJ1-6 | TRBV30 | few | - | CAWSGRYNSPLHF | TGTGCCTGGAGTGGACGGTATAATTCACCCCTCCACTTT
TRBJ2-3 | TRBV5-1 | - | - | CASKDSSTDTQYF | TGCGCCAGCAAGGATTCTAGCACAGATACGCAGTATTTT
TRBJ1-4 | TRBV18 | - | - | CASSHTEGKLFF | TGTGCCAGCTCACACACAGAGGGAAAACTGTTTTTT
TRBJ2-1 | TRBV5-1 | - | TRBD2 | CASGGTSGYNEQFF | TGCGCCAGCGGTGGGACTAGCGGATACAATGAGCAGTTCTTC
TRBJ2-1 | TRBV27 | once | - | CASSTGYNEQFF | TGTGCCAGCTCCACGGGGTACAATGAGCAGTTCTTC
TRBJ2-1 | TRBV19 | - | - | CASSIGPGGEFF | TGTGCCAGTAGTATCGGACCAGGAGGAGAGTTCTTC
TRBJ2-5 | TRBV5-6 | few | TRBD2 | CASAGWGGAQETQYF | TGTGCCAGCGCCGGTTGGGGAGGGGCCCAAGAGACCCAGTACTTC
TRBJ1-4 | TRBV28 | - | - | CASSQNNEKLFF | TGTGCCAGCAGCCAAAATAATGAAAAACTGTTTTTT
TRBJ2-7 | TRBV28 | - | TRBD2 | CASQGGLSYEQYF | TGTGCCAGCCAGGGAGGGCTCTCCTACGAGCAGTACTTC
TRBJ2-3 | TRBV9 | - | - | CASSVGWFTDTQYF | TGTGCCAGCAGCGTAGGTTGGTTCACAGATACGCAGTATTTT
TRBJ2-5 | TRBV5-1 | - | - | CASSPGTSSRETQYF | TGCGCCAGCAGCCCCGGGACCTCTAGTAGGGAGACCCAGTACTTC